This TCR beta chain was recorded in a study of regulatory T cells in long-lasting Graves disease. Library construction for TCR beta used iRepertoire HTBI primers and Arm-PCR of CDR3 regions. TCRdb fed the multiplex PCR reads into MiXCR, producing one record per CDR3 protein. This repertoire shows around 250,000 distinct CDR3 sequences, roughly 21% found once; its top ten account for about 15%. About this clonotype: Its specificity is unknown. A much larger clone lies a single base off, so this may be a read error.

The trim removed 0 bases at V and 11 bases at J, leaving 16 bases unmatched. The CDR3 sequence is 17 residues long. Per germline, CDR1 MNHEY and CDR2 SVGAGI. The time point: newly diagnosed GD, antithyroid drugs for less than 3 months. Extracted RNA from PBMCs served as the source of the TCR library. Doctors identified Graves' disease using the American Thyroid Association guidelines. Study results and limitations: Lower TCR diversity was seen in persistent Graves' patients than in newly diagnosed ones. Samples came from peripheral blood alone, without thyroid tissue.

The input for sequencing was peripheral blood mononuclear cells (PBMCs), taken at new diagnosis, from a patient treated with antithyroid drugs. The V gene is TRBV6-5, the J gene TRBJ1-1; 9 nucleotides match TRBD1. The TCR comes from a female donor with Graves disease. CDR3 sequence (DNA): TGTGCCAGCAGTTACTCGTTTTTGTCAGGACAGGGGCCCCGCGCTTTCTTT. Amino acids: CASSYSFLSGQGPRAFF.